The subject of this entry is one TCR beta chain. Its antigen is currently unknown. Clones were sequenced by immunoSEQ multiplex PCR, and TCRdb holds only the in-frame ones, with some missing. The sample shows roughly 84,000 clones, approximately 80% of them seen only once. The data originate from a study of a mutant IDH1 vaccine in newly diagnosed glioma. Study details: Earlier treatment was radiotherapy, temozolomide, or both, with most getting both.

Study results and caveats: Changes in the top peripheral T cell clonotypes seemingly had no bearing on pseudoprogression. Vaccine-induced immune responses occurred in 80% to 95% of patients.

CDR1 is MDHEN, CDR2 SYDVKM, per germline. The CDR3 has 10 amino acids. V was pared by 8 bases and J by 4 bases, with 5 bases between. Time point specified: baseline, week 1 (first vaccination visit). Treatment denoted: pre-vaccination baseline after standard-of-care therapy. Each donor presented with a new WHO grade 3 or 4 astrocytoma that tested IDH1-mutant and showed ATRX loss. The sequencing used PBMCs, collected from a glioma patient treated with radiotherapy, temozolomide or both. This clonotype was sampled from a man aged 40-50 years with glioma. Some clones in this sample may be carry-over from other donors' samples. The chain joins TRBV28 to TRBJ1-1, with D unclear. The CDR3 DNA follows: TGTGCCAGCGGTCGCACTGAAGCTTTCTTT. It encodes CASGRTEAFF.